This T cell receptor (beta chain) was identified in a study of T cell changes during pregnancy in multiple sclerosis. Looked up from germline, CDR1 is SNHLY and CDR2 is FYNNEI. V lost 5 bases, J lost 5 bases, and 11 bases stayed unmatched. The CDR3 length is 15 residues. Sequencing was performed with immunoSEQ multiplex PCR; in TCRdb, only in-frame clones are kept and a portion is missing. This sample carries roughly 60,000 clones, 92% of them seen once, and the ten largest clones take more than 1.3%. The clonotype originates from a female donor with multiple sclerosis, enrolled in a pregnancy study. The material was peripheral blood, obtained in the second trimester of pregnancy. The V and J genes are TRBV2 and TRBJ1-1; 7 nucleotides agree with TRBD1. CDR3 sequence (DNA): TGTGCCAGCAGTTCTACGACAGGGTTAGAAACTGAAGCTTTCTTT. This gives the protein CASSSTTGLETEAFF.